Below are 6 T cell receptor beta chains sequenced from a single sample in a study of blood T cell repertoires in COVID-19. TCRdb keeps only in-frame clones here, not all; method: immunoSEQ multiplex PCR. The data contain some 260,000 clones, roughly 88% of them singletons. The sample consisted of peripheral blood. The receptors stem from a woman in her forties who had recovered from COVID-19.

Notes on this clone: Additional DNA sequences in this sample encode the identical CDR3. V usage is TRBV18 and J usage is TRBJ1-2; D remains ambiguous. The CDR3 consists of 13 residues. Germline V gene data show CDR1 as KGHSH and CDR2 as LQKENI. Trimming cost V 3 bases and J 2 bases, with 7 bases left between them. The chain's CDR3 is CASSPSGNYGYTF. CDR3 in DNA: TGTGCCAGCTCACCTTCGGGGAACTATGGCTACACCTTC.

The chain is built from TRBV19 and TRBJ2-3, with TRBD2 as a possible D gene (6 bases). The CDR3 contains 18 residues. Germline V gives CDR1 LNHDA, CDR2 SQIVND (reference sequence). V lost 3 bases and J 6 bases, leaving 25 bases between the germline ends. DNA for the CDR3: TGTGCCAGTAGTATTTTCGCCATTGTTGGCGGGATCGGGGATACGCAGTATTTT. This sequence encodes CASSIFAIVGGIGDTQYF.

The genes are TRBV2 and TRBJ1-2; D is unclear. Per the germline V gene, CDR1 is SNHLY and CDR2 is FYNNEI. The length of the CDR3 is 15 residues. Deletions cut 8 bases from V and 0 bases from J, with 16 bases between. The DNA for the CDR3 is TGTGCCAGCCTCTCCGGCGAGGGAGCTAACTATGGCTACACCTTC. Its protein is CASLSGEGANYGYTF.

This CDR3 reads CASSLAGEAVYEQYF. The CDR3 DNA is TGCGCCAGCAGCTTGGCGGGGGAGGCGGTCTACGAGCAGTACTTC. The chain is built from TRBV5-1 and TRBJ2-7, with D tentatively TRBD2 (6 bases). Trimming pared 0 bases from V and 3 bases from J, leaving 13 bases between. The CDR3 is 15 residues long. Germline CDR1 and CDR2: SGHRS and YFSETQ.

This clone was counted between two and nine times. The CDR3 nucleotides are TGTGCCAGCAGTTACCGAGGGACAGAATATGGCTACACCTTC. Residues: CASSYRGTEYGYTF. The chain recombines TRBV6-2 or TRBV6-3 with TRBJ1-2; 7 positions agree with TRBD1. This CDR3 spans 14 amino acids. The germline CDR1 and CDR2 sequences are MNHEY and SVGEGT. With 2 bases clipped from V and 5 bases from J, the junction kept 5 bases outside the gene matches.

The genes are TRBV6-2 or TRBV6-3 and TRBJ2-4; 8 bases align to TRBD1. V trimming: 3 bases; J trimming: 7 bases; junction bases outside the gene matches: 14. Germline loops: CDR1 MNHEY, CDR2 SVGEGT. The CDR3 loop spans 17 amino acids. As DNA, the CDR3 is TGTGCCAGCAGTTATTCCATCGGGGAGACAGGGGAGAACATTCAGTACTTC. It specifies CASSYSIGETGENIQYF.